The sequence of this T cell receptor (beta chain) was determined in a study of blood T cells in healthy people across ages. General observations from the study: The study found more naive CD4+ cells and higher diversity in long-lived than aged donors. Strong correlation linked observed beta diversity and percent naive T cells.

Concerning this clonotype itself: Its specificity is not known.

Using a J-beta primer mix together with a sample-barcoded 5' primer, a second PCR was run for roughly 6 to 11 cycles. TCRdb ran MiXCR on the 5' RACE reads and lists one entry per CDR3 protein. The sample holds about 1.4 million distinct CDR3 sequences, approximately 63% seen once. The J segment lost 5 bases and the V segment lost 5 bases, leaving 1 base of the junction unmatched. Per germline, CDR1 SEHNR and CDR2 FQNEAQ (reference sequence). The CDR3 consists of 12 residues. The chain is built from TRBV7-9 and TRBJ1-2, with 8 bases lining up with TRBD1. Sequencing was carried out using blood. The receptor's source is a man younger than 35 in good health. The CDR3 region has the DNA TGTGCCAGCAGCCGACAGGGGTATGGCTACACCTTC. Protein product: CASSRQGYGYTF.